One and the same sample provided the 29 T cell receptor beta chains below, sequenced in a study of control samples from healthy donors and cancer patients. Assay used: immunoSEQ multiplex PCR; TCRdb lists only in-frame clones, some missing. The profile covers some 130,000 clones, with 75% to 95% appearing a single time and under 3% taken by the ten largest. Sample: blood. The receptors originated from a man aged 40-49 years in good health.

This chain uses TRBV5-1 with TRBJ2-3; 7 nucleotides line up with TRBD1. Germline V gene sequence: CDR1 SGHRS, CDR2 YFSETQ. CDR3 length: 14 amino acids. V gave up 4 bases and J gave up 2 bases; unmatched junction bases: 4. The CDR3 DNA reads TGCGCCAGCAGCATGGACAGGTACACAGATACGCAGTATTTT. Its translation: CASSMDRYTDTQYF.

This clone was found once. The chain employs TRBV5-1 and TRBJ1-5; perhaps TRBD1 as D (6 bases). Germline CDR1 and CDR2: SGHRS and YFSETQ. The CDR3 consists of 14 residues. Trimming shortened V by 4 bases and J by 0 bases, and 8 bases separated the two germline ends. CDR3: CASSEDSSNQPQHF. The CDR3, as DNA: TGCGCCAGCAGCGAGGACAGTAGCAATCAGCCCCAGCATTTT.

This chain uses TRBV5-1 with TRBJ2-7; 10 nucleotides agree with TRBD1. Trimming removed 4 bases from V and 1 base from J; junction bases left unmatched: 2. Germline CDR1 reads SGHRS; CDR2 reads YFSETQ. There are 14 residues in the CDR3. The CDR3 DNA sequence: TGCGCCAGCAGCACGGGACAGGGGTCCTACGAGCAGTACTTC. Residues: CASSTGQGSYEQYF.

The chain combines TRBV6-2 or TRBV6-3 with TRBJ2-6, with D possibly TRBD2 on 5 matching bases. CDR1 MNHEY and CDR2 SVGEGT come from the germline V gene. This CDR3 contains 15 residues. V was shortened by 2 bases and J by 0 bases, with 5 bases between the two germline ends. The CDR3 loop reads CASSYRDSGANVLTF. In DNA, the CDR3 is TGTGCCAGCAGTTACCGGGACTCTGGGGCCAACGTCCTGACTTTC.

The chain is built from TRBV9 and TRBJ1-5; D gene ambiguous. CDR1 SGDLS and CDR2 YYNGEE come from the germline V gene. The CDR3 sequence is 13 residues long. The V and J ends lost 0 bases and 4 bases respectively, with 5 bases between them. The CDR3 DNA sequence: TGTGCCAGCAGCGTAGACGAGAATCAGCCCCAGCATTTT. It translates to CASSVDENQPQHF.

V usage is TRBV7-9 and J usage is TRBJ2-7; 7 bases are shared with TRBD2. This CDR3 spans 16 amino acids. The germline gives CDR1 SEHNR, CDR2 FQNEAQ (reference sequence). Unmatched junction bases numbered 14, after V lost 3 bases and J lost 6 bases. CDR3 region: CASSFGRGGALAEQYF. As DNA, the CDR3 is TGTGCCAGCAGCTTCGGTCGCGGGGGAGCCCTGGCCGAGCAGTACTTC. Complete variable domain (other parts from reference TRBV7-9 and TRBJ2-7): DTGVSQNPRHKITKRGQNVTFRCDPISEHNRLYWYRQTLGQGPEFLTYFQNEAQLEKSRLLSDRFSAERPKGSFSTLEIQRTEQGDSAMYLCASSFGRGGALAEQYFGPGTRLTVT.

This rearrangement joins TRBV28 to TRBJ2-1; D remains unclear. The CDR3 runs to 13 residues. Trimming removed 2 bases at V and 11 bases at J, with 13 bases between. CDR1 and CDR2 (germline): MDHEN, SYDVKM. CDR3 protein: CASSLVSESKQFF. The CDR3 DNA follows: TGTGCCAGCAGTTTAGTGTCGGAGAGTAAGCAGTTCTTC.

This chain connects TRBV3-1 (or the pseudogene TRBV3-2) to TRBJ1-5, with TRBD1 identical over 8 bases. In germline, CDR1 is LGHDT, CDR2 YNNKEL (reference sequence). Germline trimming cut 4 bases from V and 7 bases from J; bases unmatched to any gene: 9. This CDR3 spans 15 amino acids. CDR3 in amino acids: CASSPSGGARQPQHF. CDR3 DNA sequence: TGTGCCAGCAGCCCGTCAGGGGGCGCGAGGCAGCCCCAGCATTTT.

The rearrangement links TRBV27 to TRBJ2-2; TRBD1 agrees at 11 bases. The CDR3 covers 19 residues. Germline V gives CDR1 MNHEY, CDR2 SMNVEV (reference sequence). The V gene end was trimmed by 6 bases and the J gene end by 5 bases; junction bases not matched to a gene: 17. This CDR3 reads CASSDFSMGQGGWTGELFF. DNA for the CDR3: TGTGCCAGCAGCGACTTTTCTATGGGACAGGGGGGGTGGACCGGGGAGCTGTTTTTT.

In this sample, this clone is medium-sized. Other DNA sequences in the same sample also yield this CDR3. V is TRBV4-2 and J is TRBJ2-7, with D unclear. There are 15 residues in the CDR3. The germline gives CDR1 LGHNA, CDR2 YNFKEQ. With 1 base removed from V and 0 bases from J, the gap between germline ends came to 10 bases. Here the CDR3 reads CASSQGDKSSYEQYF. The DNA of the CDR3 is TGTGCCAGCAGCCAAGGCGACAAGAGCTCCTACGAGCAGTACTTC.

This chain joins TRBV5-8 and TRBJ2-5; D may be TRBD1 or TRBD2 (5 bases each). Trimming removed 5 bases at V and 7 bases at J, with 15 bases between. The length of the CDR3 is 13 residues. CDR1 is SGHTS and CDR2 is YDEGEE in the germline V gene. This chain's CDR3 is CASRRDPGRTQYF. Here the CDR3 DNA reads TGTGCCAGCAGACGGGACCCTGGCCGGACCCAGTACTTC.

Only one count was recorded for this clone. This rearrangement joins TRBV5-1 to TRBJ2-7; D is unclear. Trimming pared 0 bases from V and 2 bases from J, leaving 12 bases between. The CDR3 length is 15 residues. Germline CDR1 SGHRS, CDR2 YFSETQ. CDR3 protein: CASSLGQAVAYEQYF. The CDR3 DNA reads as TGCGCCAGCAGCTTGGGGCAGGCCGTGGCCTACGAGCAGTACTTC.

The chain recombines TRBV18 with TRBJ1-5, with D perhaps matching TRBD1 (6 bases). CDR1 is KGHSH and CDR2 is LQKENI in the germline V gene. V dropped 3 bases and J dropped 3 bases, with 12 bases sitting between them. The CDR3 length is 15 residues. The chain's CDR3 is CASSPIQGINQPQHF. Written as DNA, the CDR3 is TGTGCCAGCTCACCCATACAGGGCATCAATCAGCCCCAGCATTTT.

This clone turned up a few times. The rearrangement joins TRBV5-1 to TRBJ1-2; D not resolved. The CDR3 has 13 residues. Germline CDR1 SGHRS, CDR2 YFSETQ. The V gene lost 7 bases and the J gene lost 0 bases, with 10 bases spanning the gap. The CDR3 DNA is TGCGCCAGCGGGCAGCCACCTAACTATGGCTACACCTTC. It yields the protein CASGQPPNYGYTF.

This chain connects TRBV7-3 to TRBJ2-5; 7 bases are shared with TRBD1. Germline V CDR1 and CDR2: SGHTA, FQGTGA. J lost 2 bases, V lost 3 bases, and 6 bases had no gene match. The CDR3 sequence is 15 residues long. The DNA of the CDR3 is TGTGCCAGCAGCTTCGGGACAGCTTCTCAAGAGACCCAGTACTTC. Protein product: CASSFGTASQETQYF. Using reference TRBV7-3 and TRBJ2-5 for the parts outside the CDR3, the full variable domain is GAGVSQTPSNKVTEKGKYVELRCDPISGHTALYWYRQSLGQGPEFLIYFQGTGAADDSGLPNDRFFAVRPEGSVSTLKIQRTERGDSAVYLCASSFGTASQETQYFGPGTRLLVL.

This chain uses TRBV10-3 with TRBJ1-2, with TRBD1 matching over 7 bases. Losses at the gene ends were 7 bases for V and 6 bases for J; bases not matched to a gene: 11. Germline V gene data show CDR1 as ENHRY and CDR2 as SYGVKD. The CDR3 totals 14 residues. The CDR3, as DNA: TGTGCCATCACCGAGGGGGACAGCCTGCATGGCTACACCTTC. This translates into CAITEGDSLHGYTF.

The J gene is TRBJ2-5, the V gene TRBV11-2; D remains unclear. V shed 5 bases and J shed 2 bases, with 12 bases lying between them. CDR1 SGHAT and CDR2 FQNNGV come from the germline V gene. The CDR3 has 14 residues. Here the CDR3 DNA reads TGTGCCAGCAGCCCAGGACGGGTACAAGAGACCCAGTACTTC. It is translated as CASSPGRVQETQYF.

V usage is TRBV7-9 and J usage is TRBJ2-5; 11 nucleotides line up with TRBD2. Per the germline V gene, CDR1 is SEHNR and CDR2 is FQNEAQ (reference sequence). Trimming at V came to 4 bases and at J to 6 bases, leaving 10 bases not matched to a gene. The CDR3 extends over 16 amino acids. The CDR3 region has the DNA TGTGCCAGCAGCTCGGTCACTAGCGGGGGAGGGCAGACCCAGTACTTC. It yields the protein CASSSVTSGGGQTQYF.

This chain uses TRBV5-4 with TRBJ2-7; no definite D call. CDR3 size: 13 residues. Germline CDR1 is SGHNT and CDR2 is YYREEE (reference sequence). V was trimmed by 1 base and J by 4 bases, leaving 9 bases between them. The CDR3 spells CASSLTETYEQYF. The CDR3 DNA reads TGTGCCAGCAGCTTGACAGAAACTTACGAGCAGTACTTC. The variable domain in full, with the rest retrieved from reference TRBV5-4 and TRBJ2-7, is ETGVTQSPTHLIKTRGQQVTLRCSSQSGHNTVSWYQQALGQGPQFIFQYYREEENGRGNFPPRFSGLQFPNYSSELNVNALELDDSALYLCASSLTETYEQYFGPGTRLTVT.

The rearrangement links TRBV6-5 to TRBJ1-3; D remains ambiguous. Germline values: CDR1 MNHEY, CDR2 SVGAGI. The CDR3 totals 13 residues. Trimming stripped 4 bases from V and 0 bases from J, with 4 bases between. The CDR3 bases are TGTGCCAGCAGTTCACTCTCTGGAAACACCATATATTTT. Translating it yields CASSSLSGNTIYF.

The chain combines TRBV9 with TRBJ2-7, with D possibly matching TRBD1 (6 bases). Germline V CDR1 and CDR2: SGDLS, YYNGEE. The CDR3 is 13 residues long. V was pared by 5 bases and J by 7 bases, with 16 bases between. The CDR3 here is CASSASGAWEQYF. CDR3 nucleotides: TGTGCCAGCAGTGCTTCAGGGGCTTGGGAGCAGTACTTC.

The genes are TRBV28 and TRBJ2-2; the match to TRBD1 covers 9 bases. The germline V gene has CDR1 MDHEN and CDR2 SYDVKM. CDR3 length equals 15 residues. J lost 5 bases, V lost 0 bases, and 1 base had no gene match. The CDR3 sequence is CASSLWTGGTGELFF. The CDR3 DNA is TGTGCCAGCAGTTTATGGACAGGGGGGACCGGGGAGCTGTTTTTT. Supplemented by reference TRBV28 and TRBJ2-2, the full variable domain reads DVKVTQSSRYLVKRTGEKVFLECVQDMDHENMFWYRQDPGLGLRLIYFSYDVKMKEKGDIPEGYSVSREKKERFSLILESASTNQTSMYLCASSLWTGGTGELFFGEGSRLTVL.

The chain employs TRBV30 and TRBJ1-3; tentative D call: TRBD1 (6 bases). The CDR3 consists of 14 residues. Trimming shortened V by 3 bases and J by 4 bases, and 13 bases separated the two germline ends. CDR1 is GTSNPN, CDR2 SVGIG, per germline (reference sequence). The CDR3 DNA sequence: TGTGCCTGGAGGAGAACAGGGATGGGAAACACCATATATTTT. Protein sequence: CAWRRTGMGNTIYF. The entire variable domain, with the rest obtained from reference TRBV30 and TRBJ1-3, is as follows: SQTIHQWPATLVQPVGSPLSLECTVEGTSNPNLYWYRQAAGRGLQLLFYSVGIGQISSEVPQNLSASRPQDRQFILSSKKLLLSDSGFYLCAWRRTGMGNTIYFGEGSWLTVV.

The chain has TRBV2 and TRBJ1-2; 8 nucleotides agree with TRBD1. This CDR3 comprises 15 residues. Germline V gives CDR1 SNHLY, CDR2 FYNNEI. V lost 6 bases and J lost 5; bases outside the gene matches: 11. The CDR3 DNA follows: TGTGCCAGCAGATCAGACCGGGACAGGAGTTATGGCTACACCTTC. Translation gives CASRSDRDRSYGYTF.

V usage is TRBV28 and J usage is TRBJ2-5; D might be TRBD2 (7 bases). Germline values: CDR1 MDHEN, CDR2 SYDVKM. V was cut by 2 bases and J by 5 bases, with 15 bases left in between. CDR3 length: 15 amino acids. CDR3 sequence reads: CASSLIRGGRETQYF. CDR3 bases: TGTGCCAGCAGTTTAATTAGGGGGGGCCGGGAGACCCAGTACTTC. The full variable domain, rest sourced from reference TRBV28 and TRBJ2-5, is DVKVTQSSRYLVKRTGEKVFLECVQDMDHENMFWYRQDPGLGLRLIYFSYDVKMKEKGDIPEGYSVSREKKERFSLILESASTNQTSMYLCASSLIRGGRETQYFGPGTRLLVL.

This chain uses TRBV6-5 with TRBJ2-1; D unresolved. This CDR3 region has 12 residues. Germline CDR1 and CDR2: MNHEY and SVGAGI. CDR3 nucleotides: TGTGCAATCTCCGCCACCTACAATGAGCAGTTCTTC. Amino acids: CAISATYNEQFF.

The chain carries TRBV5-6 and TRBJ2-3; D perhaps matches TRBD1 (5 bases). CDR3 length equals 14 residues. Germline V CDR1 and CDR2: SGHDT, YYEEEE. Trimming stripped 5 bases from V and 4 bases from J, with 14 bases between. The CDR3 DNA reads as TGTGCCAGCAGGATTGACAGTAGGGCAGATACGCAGTATTTT. It translates to CASRIDSRADTQYF.

V is TRBV6-5 and J is TRBJ2-2, with D possibly matching TRBD2 (5 bases). CDR1 is MNHEY and CDR2 is SVGAGI in the germline V gene. Deletions cut 7 bases from V and 6 bases from J, with 12 bases between. This CDR3 has 13 amino acids. CDR3 in DNA: TGTGCCAGCACGCAAGGACTGTCCGGGGAGCTGTTTTTT. Translated: CASTQGLSGELFF.

A remark on this clone: The sample has other DNA sequences that encode this CDR3 too. The gene calls are TRBV18 and TRBJ2-6; 10 bases match TRBD1. The J segment lost 1 base and the V segment lost 3 bases, leaving 9 bases of the junction unmatched. The CDR3 is made up of 19 amino acids. Germline V gene sequence: CDR1 KGHSH, CDR2 LQKENI. The CDR3 protein is CASSPFLTGGASGANVLTF. The DNA for the CDR3 is TGTGCCAGCTCACCTTTTCTGACAGGGGGCGCTTCTGGGGCCAACGTCCTGACTTTC.